These 4 T cell receptor beta chains were all obtained from the same sample, sequenced in a study of CD8 T cells in Susac syndrome. RNA in amounts of roughly 0.45 to 1 ug was reverse transcribed with random hexamers. One entry per CDR3 protein results from TCRdb running MiXCR on the immunoSEQ multiplex PCR reads. The data contain tens of thousands of distinct CDR3 sequences, around 93% of them seen just once; the ten biggest clones take up about 0.52%. The specimen sequenced was CD4+ T cells from PBMCs. These receptors were obtained from a human donor with Susac syndrome.

For the CDR3, the DNA is TGCAGTACCAGAGCGGGAGGGCCGCTACATACGCAGTATTTT. This sequence encodes CSTRAGGPLHTQYF. The chain recombines TRBV20-1 with TRBJ2-3; the match to TRBD2 covers 10 bases. This CDR3 contains 14 residues. After removal of 8 bases from V and 7 bases from J, the junction contained 12 bases not matched to a gene. CDR1 DFQATT and CDR2 SNEGSKA come from the germline V gene (reference sequence).

This chain connects TRBV7-2 to TRBJ1-5, with TRBD1 identical over 8 bases. With 4 bases clipped from V and 11 bases from J, the junction kept 10 bases outside the gene matches. The CDR3 contains 14 residues. The V gene's germline CDR1 is SGHTA and CDR2 FQGNSA. The CDR3 here is CASSSGGPEGTQHF. The CDR3 DNA follows: TGTGCCAGCAGCTCAGGGGGCCCGGAGGGAACCCAGCATTTT.

J is TRBJ2-1 and V is TRBV12-3 or TRBV12-4, with TRBD1 as a possible D gene (5 bases). V lost 2 bases to trimming and J lost 9 bases, with 11 bases between them. This CDR3 spans 13 amino acids. CDR3 DNA sequence: TGTGCCAGCAGTTTAAGGGGTCCGGCTGAGCAGTTCTTC. Translated, it gives CASSLRGPAEQFF.

V is TRBV19 and J is TRBJ2-1, with 14 positions matching TRBD2. CDR3 length: 16 amino acids. Trimming took 4 bases from V and 6 from J; bases not matched to a gene: 5. Germline loops: CDR1 LNHDA, CDR2 SQIVND (reference sequence). The CDR3 bases are TGTGCCAGTAGTAGCCGAGGGACTAGCGGGAGCAATGAGCAGTTCTTC. This sequence encodes CASSSRGTSGSNEQFF.